This T cell receptor beta chain was found in a study of cytomegalovirus exposure and HLA in healthy donors. Whole-study context: Inside one of the first data releases sat around 80 million unique TCRs taken from HLA-typed donors. General study points: Later, TCR association rates were found to vary by HLA locus, highest for DRB1 and lowest for HLA-C. The availability of immune exposure information extended only to CMV serostatus. When presence/absence was analysed, sequencing depth was taken to be roughly uniform across donors.

This clone occurred a few times. Its antigen is as yet unknown. The CDR3 spans 15 residues. The V end was cut by 4 bases, the J end by 2 bases, with 15 bases between. In germline, CDR1 is SGDLS, CDR2 YYNGEE. The primer mix had 60 Vbeta and 13 Jbeta primers. Using immunoSEQ multiplex PCR, the repertoire was profiled, and TCRdb retains in-frame clones only, with some absent. This sample has 95,000 to 110,000 clones, with 70% to 80% found just once. The chain joins TRBV9 to TRBJ1-1; weak D call: TRBD1 (5 bases). This clonotype originated in a young man in good health and CMV-seronegative. Source material: PBMCs. The CDR3 reads CASSPTGGLNTEAFF. Here the CDR3 DNA reads TGTGCCAGCAGCCCAACGGGGGGGTTAAACACTGAAGCTTTCTTT.